The clone carrying this T cell receptor (beta chain) was observed many times. The sample belongs to a study of patients and donors after allogeneic stem cell transplantation. In germline, CDR1 is KGHDR, CDR2 SFDVKD. Trimming removed 1 base from V and 4 bases from J, with 9 bases in between. The CDR3 sequence is 15 residues long. In TCRdb, the RT-PCR reads were re-called with MiXCR into one record per CDR3 protein. This table holds about 57,000 distinct CDR3 sequences, 10% to 15% found once. The chain carries TRBV24-1 and TRBJ1-4, with D hard to call. Input material: blood, either unsorted or a sorted T cell fraction (not recorded which). This TCR derives from a human donor who was either an allogeneic HSCT recipient or a stem cell or donor lymphocyte infusion donor (not recorded which). It is not recorded whose cells these are; they may come from a transplant donor. Here the CDR3 reads CATSDFTGNNEKLFF. CDR3 nucleotides: TGTGCCACCAGTGATTTTACGGGGAATAATGAAAAACTGTTTTTT.